These 29 T cell receptor beta chains were sequenced from one sample in a study of PD-1 blockade in classical Hodgkin lymphoma. Clones were sequenced by immunoSEQ multiplex PCR, and TCRdb holds only the in-frame ones, with some missing. The profile shows 90,000 to 100,000 clones, around four fifths of them singletons. The time point: cycle 4 day 1 (C4D1), after 6 weeks of nivolumab. No patient escaped relapse after autologous stem cell transplantation, and brentuximab vedotin exposure varied. Sequenced here: peripheral blood mononuclear cells (PBMCs), sampled before the fourth cycle of nivolumab. These TCRs come from a human donor with classical Hodgkin lymphoma.

The chain carries TRBV18 and TRBJ2-7; D possibly corresponds to TRBD1 (6 bases). The CDR3 sequence is 13 residues long. The V gene lost 6 bases and the J gene lost 3 bases, with 12 bases spanning the gap. CDR1 is KGHSH, CDR2 LQKENI, per germline. CDR3 in amino acids: CASSTGYGYEQYF. The CDR3 DNA is TGTGCCAGCTCCACAGGGTACGGCTACGAGCAGTACTTC.

DNA of the CDR3: TGCGCCAGCAGCCAAGATCGGGTAGGGACCTCTGGGGCCAACGTCCTGACTTTC. It encodes CASSQDRVGTSGANVLTF. This chain connects TRBV4-3 to TRBJ2-6; tentatively, D is TRBD1 or TRBD2 (5 bases each). V shed 0 bases and J shed 0 bases, with 12 bases lying between them. CDR1 is LGHNA and CDR2 is YSLEER in the germline V gene. The CDR3 runs 18 residues.

The genes are TRBV10-3 and TRBJ2-1; 11 nucleotides agree with TRBD2. V lost 3 bases and J lost 7; bases outside the gene matches: 8. The CDR3 is 16 residues long. Germline CDR1 ENHRY, CDR2 SYGVKD. CDR3 nucleotides: TGTGCCATCAGTGATGCCACTAGCGGGAGAAGGAATGAGCAGTTCTTC. Translation gives CAISDATSGRRNEQFF.

J is TRBJ2-1 and V is TRBV7-6; possibly TRBD2 for D (6 bases). Trimming removed 1 base from V and 2 bases from J, with 9 bases in between. The V gene's germline CDR1 is SGHVS and CDR2 FNYEAQ. CDR3 length: 15 residues. The CDR3 loop reads CASSLEAGPYNEQFF. CDR3 sequence (DNA): TGTGCCAGCAGCTTAGAGGCGGGGCCCTACAATGAGCAGTTCTTC.

The chain joins TRBV6-5 to TRBJ1-6, with 7 bases lining up with TRBD1. CDR3 length equals 15 residues. CDR1 MNHEY and CDR2 SVGAGI come from the germline V gene. V was pared by 6 bases and J by 0 bases, with 2 bases of the junction left unmatched. The DNA for the CDR3 is TGTGCCAGCAGGGGACAGAGCTCCTATAATTCACCCCTCCACTTT. It codes for CASRGQSSYNSPLHF.

The table lists this clone with a few counts. DNA for the CDR3: TGTGCCTGGAGTAGAGAATTTGGGAGAGGGAGCACTGAAGCTTTCTTT. This gives the protein CAWSREFGRGSTEAFF. The chain is built from TRBV30 and TRBJ1-1; no clear D gene. V gave up 2 bases and J gave up 4 bases, with 20 bases separating them. Germline V gives CDR1 GTSNPN, CDR2 SVGIG (reference sequence). The CDR3 has 16 amino acids.

The chain links TRBV5-5 to TRBJ2-2; D remains unclear. The germline V gene has CDR1 SGHKS and CDR2 YYEKEE (reference sequence). V was cut by 2 bases and J by 1 base, with 12 bases left in between. The CDR3 is 16 residues long. CDR3 DNA sequence: TGTGCCAGCAGCTTCACTACTCTTCGGAACACCGGGGAGCTGTTTTTT. The encoded protein is CASSFTTLRNTGELFF.

The chain employs TRBV7-9 and TRBJ1-2, with D uncertain. CDR3 length equals 14 residues. Trimming pared 5 bases from V and 7 bases from J, leaving 17 bases between. The germline CDR1 and CDR2 sequences are SEHNR and FQNEAQ (reference sequence). The DNA for the CDR3 is TGTGCCAGCAGCCCGGCGACGGGTTGGAGTGGCTACACCTTC. Translated: CASSPATGWSGYTF.

The chain employs TRBV10-3 and TRBJ1-2; 8 bases match TRBD1. V shed 1 base, J shed 7 bases, and the junction held 5 bases outside the gene matches. The CDR3 runs 14 residues. From germline, CDR1 is ENHRY and CDR2 SYGVKD. This CDR3 reads CAISELGTGSGYTF. The CDR3 DNA sequence: TGTGCCATCAGTGAGTTGGGGACAGGCAGTGGCTACACCTTC.

The V and J genes are TRBV10-3 and TRBJ1-1; D not resolved. The CDR3 runs to 13 residues. Trimming pared 0 bases from V and 1 base from J, leaving 3 bases between. CDR1 and CDR2 (germline): ENHRY, SYGVKD. Here the CDR3 reads CAISESQNTEAFF. The CDR3 DNA sequence: TGTGCCATCAGTGAGTCGCAGAACACTGAAGCTTTCTTT.

The gene calls are TRBV13 and TRBJ1-1; D is undetermined. The germline CDR1 and CDR2 sequences are PRHDT and FYEKMQ (reference sequence). The CDR3 loop spans 14 amino acids. V was cut by 5 bases and J by 4 bases, with 14 bases left in between. CDR3 nucleotides: TGTGCCAGCAGCCCCCGCGGGGTCAGCACTGAAGCTTTCTTT. It specifies CASSPRGVSTEAFF. Variable domain in full (rest from reference TRBV13 and TRBJ1-1): AAGVIQSPRHLIKEKRETATLKCYPIPRHDTVYWYQQGPGQDPQFLISFYEKMQSDKGSIPDRFSAQQFSDYHSELNMSSLELGDSALYFCASSPRGVSTEAFFGQGTRLTVV.

The CDR3 bases are TGTGCCAGCAGCGTAGACCGGGGGGCTGGGTACAATGAGCAGTTCTTC. It encodes CASSVDRGAGYNEQFF. V is TRBV9 and J is TRBJ2-1; D perhaps matches TRBD2 (7 bases). V was cut by 0 bases and J by 4 bases, with 14 bases left in between. The CDR3 has 16 residues. Germline lookup yields CDR1 SGDLS and CDR2 YYNGEE.

The J gene is TRBJ1-1, the V gene TRBV2; 8 positions match TRBD1. Germline trimming cut 9 bases from V and 1 base from J; bases unmatched to any gene: 7. Germline CDR1 SNHLY, CDR2 FYNNEI. CDR3 size: 14 residues. This CDR3 reads CARIKDRANTEAFF. The CDR3 bases are TGTGCCAGAATAAAGGACAGGGCGAACACTGAAGCTTTCTTT.

This chain joins TRBV5-1 and TRBJ1-1, with a weak D call TRBD1 (6 bases). Germline V gene sequence: CDR1 SGHRS, CDR2 YFSETQ. This CDR3 comprises 13 residues. Trimming cost V 5 bases and J 5 bases, with 13 bases left between them. The CDR3: CASRRGGGTEAFF. CDR3 bases: TGCGCCAGCAGGAGGGGGGGCGGTACTGAAGCTTTCTTT.

This chain connects TRBV28 to TRBJ2-2; 11 bases match TRBD2. V shed 5 bases and J 8 bases; nucleotides not matched to a gene: 10. CDR3 length: 16 amino acids. Germline V gene data show CDR1 as MDHEN and CDR2 as SYDVKM. The CDR3 loop is CASSALTSGVEGELFF. As DNA, the CDR3 is TGTGCCAGCAGTGCCTTGACTAGCGGGGTTGAAGGGGAGCTGTTTTTT.

The chain joins TRBV7-9 to TRBJ2-7; maybe TRBD1 (5 bases). With 5 bases removed from V and 0 bases from J, the gap between germline ends came to 8 bases. The CDR3 is made up of 13 amino acids. The germline gives CDR1 SEHNR, CDR2 FQNEAQ (reference sequence). CDR3 loop: CASSDSSSYEQYF. The CDR3 DNA sequence: TGTGCCAGCAGCGACAGTAGCTCCTACGAGCAGTACTTC.

This rearrangement joins TRBV7-9 to TRBJ2-3, with TRBD1 matching over 10 bases. Germline CDR1 is SEHNR and CDR2 is FQNEAQ (reference sequence). V dropped 4 bases and J dropped 0; count of bases not matched to a gene: 4. The CDR3 covers 16 residues. The CDR3 sequence: CASSSTDRGSTDTQYF. The CDR3 DNA reads as TGTGCCAGCAGCTCAACGGACAGGGGGAGCACAGATACGCAGTATTTT.

V gene TRBV9 combines with J gene TRBJ2-5, with D possibly being TRBD1 or TRBD2 (5 bases each). Germline loops: CDR1 SGDLS, CDR2 YYNGEE. This CDR3 contains 17 residues. Trimming stripped 7 bases from V and 0 bases from J, with 22 bases between. The CDR3: CASDSNEGESYQETQYF. CDR3 nucleotides: TGTGCCAGCGACTCGAATGAAGGGGAGTCGTACCAAGAGACCCAGTACTTC.

This clone has a handful of counts. The chain combines TRBV7-2 with TRBJ2-7, with 8 bases that match TRBD2. The CDR3 covers 14 residues. The germline V gene encodes CDR1 SGHTA and CDR2 FQGNSA. J lost 3 bases, V lost 6 bases, and 7 bases had no gene match. For the CDR3, the DNA is TGTGCCAGCAGGGTAGCGGGGATCGGCTACGAGCAGTACTTC. Protein: CASRVAGIGYEQYF. Combining the CDR3 with reference TRBV7-2 and TRBJ2-7 gives the whole variable domain GAGVSQSPSNKVTEKGKDVELRCDPISGHTALYWYRQSLGQGLEFLIYFQGNSAPDKSGLPSDRFSAERTGGSVSTLTIQRTQQEDSAVYLCASRVAGIGYEQYFGPGTRLTVT.

Remarks on this clone: Compared with germline, one end of the junction differs, possibly owing to a read error. Other DNA sequences of this sample code for an identical CDR3. V is TRBV11-2 and J is TRBJ2-7, with D perhaps matching TRBD2 (6 bases). Germline V gene data show CDR1 as SGHAT and CDR2 as FQNNGV. The CDR3 loop spans 13 amino acids. The DNA for the CDR3 is TGTGCCAGCAGCTACGGGAGTACCTACGAGCAGTACTTT. Translating gives CASSYGSTYEQYF.

V usage is TRBV7-3 and J usage is TRBJ2-2; tentative D call: TRBD1 (6 bases). Germline loops: CDR1 SGHTA, CDR2 FQGTGA. The CDR3 sequence is 16 residues long. V lost 1 base to trimming and J lost 7 bases, with 16 bases between them. CDR3 residues: CASSLIGTQKSGELFF. DNA of the CDR3: TGTGCCAGCAGCTTAATCGGGACACAGAAAAGCGGGGAGCTGTTTTTT.

The chain combines TRBV19 with TRBJ2-3; 11 bases line up with TRBD1. Germline trimming cut 6 bases from V and 5 bases from J; bases unmatched to any gene: 7. Germline V gene lookup returns CDR1 LNHDA and CDR2 SQIVND (reference sequence). CDR3 size: 15 residues. The DNA for the CDR3 is TGTGCCAGTAGCGACCGGGACAGGGGGGTAGATACGCAGTATTTT. This sequence encodes CASSDRDRGVDTQYF.

The CDR3 sequence: CASSIDTRETQYF. The CDR3 region has the DNA TGTGCCAGTAGTATAGACACGAGGGAGACCCAGTACTTC. The chain has TRBV19 and TRBJ2-5; D not certain. Germline V CDR1 and CDR2: LNHDA, SQIVND (reference sequence). V lost 0 bases and J 5 bases, leaving 7 bases between the germline ends. This CDR3 region has 13 residues.

This chain uses TRBV10-3 with TRBJ1-2, with a weak D call TRBD1 (6 bases). CDR3 length: 13 amino acids. CDR1 is ENHRY, CDR2 SYGVKD, per germline. With 3 bases removed from V and 8 bases from J, the gap between germline ends came to 13 bases. DNA for the CDR3: TGTGCCATCAGTGAACAGGGCCACGCCGGCTACACCTTC. Its protein product is CAISEQGHAGYTF.

J is TRBJ2-1 and V is TRBV6-1; D is unresolved. CDR3 length equals 13 residues. Germline V gene sequence: CDR1 MNHNS, CDR2 SASEGT. V was pared by 2 bases and J by 7 bases, with 9 bases between. The CDR3, as DNA: TGTGCCAGCAGTGAAAGGTCCGGGAATGAGCAGTTCTTC. The encoded protein is CASSERSGNEQFF.

This chain links TRBV5-1 with TRBJ2-5; 7 bases match TRBD2. The length of the CDR3 is 12 residues. In germline, CDR1 is SGHRS, CDR2 YFSETQ. The V and J ends lost 4 bases and 10 bases, in that order; junction bases with no gene match: 7. DNA for the CDR3: TGCGCCAGCAGCCCGGGGGGTACTTTCCAGTACTTC. It yields the protein CASSPGGTFQYF. Using reference TRBV5-1 and TRBJ2-5 for the parts outside the CDR3, the full variable domain is KAGVTQTPRYLIKTRGQQVTLSCSPISGHRSVSWYQQTPGQGLQFLFEYFSETQRNKGNFPGRFSGRQFSNSRSEMNVSTLELGDSALYLCASSPGGTFQYFGPGTRLLVL.

The chain has TRBV7-3 and TRBJ2-1; 10 bases line up with TRBD2. CDR1 is SGHTA, CDR2 FQGTGA, per germline. Losses at the gene ends were 4 bases for V and 3 bases for J; bases not matched to a gene: 6. CDR3 length equals 16 residues. CDR3 in DNA: TGTGCCAGCAGCTCCCGACGGACTAGCGGCTACAATGAGCAGTTCTTC. Encoded protein: CASSSRRTSGYNEQFF.

The V call is TRBV11-2, the J call TRBJ2-1, with 8 positions matching TRBD2. The CDR3 has 15 amino acids. CDR1 is SGHAT, CDR2 FQNNGV, per germline. Trimming cost V 6 bases and J 7 bases; bases outside gene matches: 11. CDR3 region: CASRPAGAGVNEQFF. In nucleotides, the CDR3 is TGTGCCAGCAGGCCAGCGGGAGCGGGTGTTAATGAGCAGTTCTTC.

The chain has TRBV14 and TRBJ2-3; 11 bases agree with TRBD2. The germline gives CDR1 SGHDN, CDR2 FVKESK. The CDR3 length is 16 residues. The V gene end was trimmed by 9 bases and the J gene end by 1 base; junction bases not matched to a gene: 9. The CDR3 region has the DNA TGTGCCAGTGCCGGGACTAGCGGAAGGGGCACAGATACGCAGTATTTT. Protein: CASAGTSGRGTDTQYF.